This TCR beta chain was recovered during a study of T cells in Graves' hyperthyroidism and ophthalmopathy (dated by TCRdb to between 2019 and 2020). Concerning the study at large: Peripheral blood samples were taken at the time of initial diagnosis, prior to any treatment. TCR V-J signatures able to tell the groups apart were searched for in a discovery cohort of 100 patients, of whom 43 had Graves' ophthalmopathy and 57 had stable Graves' hyperthyroidism. An independent validation cohort of under 20 hyperthyroidism patients and approximately 15 patients who later progressed to ophthalmopathy tested prospective prediction of ophthalmopathy. The roughly 91 discovery patients were randomly split 7:3 into training and test sets. In roughly six Graves' hyperthyroidism patients, the study also compared T-cell repertoires from thyroid tissue with T-cell repertoires from blood. After blood sampling, hyperthyroidism patients were treated with methimazole at a starting dose of 30 mg daily, and ophthalmopathy patients were treated with high-dose intravenous methylprednisolone. The paper reports TCR Vbeta CDR3 sequencing of over 120 peripheral blood samples: 43 ophthalmopathy, fewer than 80 hyperthyroidism and 17 progressor patients. Study-wide conclusions, independent of this receptor: A 13 V-J signature model separated ophthalmopathy from stable hyperthyroidism, with nearly 90% sensitivity and about 81% specificity in cross-validation and 80%/75% in testing. No statistical method was used to set the sample size in advance, and investigators knew the group allocation. During validation, the model predicted progression to ophthalmopathy a median of around 7 months ahead of onset, with roughly 65% sensitivity and 72% to 85% specificity. Most expanded thyroid clonotypes (frequency above 0.001) were also found in blood, which suggests that blood repertoires may mirror thyroid immune responses.

A patient counted as having stable Graves' hyperthyroidism if no progression to ophthalmopathy occurred over 18 months of follow-up. The hyperthyroidism patients were between 18 and 65 years old and newly diagnosed, with a disease duration of less than 2 months. The study excluded patients with uncontrolled infections, other autoimmune diseases, pregnancy or lactation. Diagnoses were established on the basis of clinical symptoms, serum thyroxine and TRAb, thyroid ultrasound, and orbital computed tomography. Ficoll-Paque density gradient centrifugation was used to isolate PBMCs from 10 ml of fresh peripheral blood. Trizol reagent was used to extract total RNA, and RNA quality was then checked on an Agilent 2100 Bioanalyzer. The TCR beta CDR3 regions were amplified from the RNA transcripts. The first round of RT-PCR for the TCR CDR3 was performed with the HTBI primer set and the Qiagen OneStep RT-PCR kit. A second multiplex PCR round built the libraries, followed by size selection and purification. Paired-end sequencing of the libraries was performed with 100 bp reads on an Illumina HiSeq2000. The paper's data handling went like this. SOAPnuke was used to process the raw data, throwing out any read that contained adapters or uncalled bases, had a mean Phred below 15, or lacked an exact constant-primer or identifier match. COPE v1.2.5 was used to merge high-quality paired reads, and clonotypes were defined as unique nucleotide sequences. MiTCR v1.1 was used to align clonotypes to the IMGT TRBV, TRBD and TRBJ reference segments. The analysis included only V-J combinations with a frequency above 0.0001, which together covered around 99% of the repertoires. The TCS score was defined as the ratio of F50 (clonal expansion) to E x V (chaos), calculated using BLOSUM62-based TCRdist between CDR3 peptides within each V-J. Welch's t-statistics and random forest reduced 450 to 600 V-J features to roughly 13, which were used in a naive Bayes classifier (R e1071). Thyroid-blood repertoire similarity was quantified with the Morisita-Horn index. The public sequencing data were trimmed at Q25 with fastp and processed into clonotypes with MiXCR by TCRdb, which kept only in-frame beta chains. Here each entry gathers all rows of one CDR3 protein and keeps the most common genes and DNA. The V and J calls, along with clone size, are taken from TCRdb and not from the paper's own processing. Recorded for this sample are over 700,000 distinct CDR3 sequences; about 38% of them occurred a single time. The ten largest make up 8% to 9% of the sample.

Turning to this clonotype: The antigen this receptor binds is unknown. A much larger clone differs from this one at a single base, so this may be a read error.

Sample: blood. The sequence was collected from a young man with Graves' hyperthyroidism.

The DNA reads as follows: TGTGCCAGCAGCTTACTCAAGGGCCGTGAGACCCAGTACTTC. Translated, it reads CASSLLKGRETQYF. The chain joins TRBV7-8 to TRBJ2-5; no D gene call is confident. At the junction V is shortened by 2 bases and J by 5 bases, with 12 bases in between. The CDR3, cysteine through phenylalanine, is 14 amino acids long. CDR3 DNA is the only sequence kept; it has 42 bases, read in frame from the first base. CDR1 and CDR2 are read off the germline V gene as SGHVS and FQNEAQ.